Below are 29 T cell receptor beta chains sequenced from a single sample in a study of cytomegalovirus exposure and HLA in healthy donors. The PCR used 60 Vbeta and 13 Jbeta primers. This table comes from immunoSEQ multiplex PCR, and its TCRdb copy is limited to in-frame clones, with some not included. Here the sample spans tens of thousands of clones, around 80% being singletons. Sequenced sample: PBMCs. Receptors were obtained from a man aged 40-49 years in good health and CMV-seronegative.

Remarks on this clone: One end of the junction fails to match germline, which may point to a read error. This sequence joins TRBV19 and TRBJ2-3; possible D gene TRBD1, 6 bases. The germline V gene has CDR1 LNHDA and CDR2 SQIVND (reference sequence). The CDR3 length is 17 residues. The CDR3 here is CDSSSFGGQTSTDTQYF. The CDR3 DNA is TGTGACAGTAGTTCCTTTGGGGGACAAACTAGCACAGATACGCAGTATTTT.

The V call is TRBV10-2, the J call TRBJ2-3; 12 nucleotides agree with TRBD2. The germline gives CDR1 WSHSY, CDR2 SAAADI. Germline trimming cut 7 bases from V and 3 bases from J; bases unmatched to any gene: 11. The CDR3 sequence is 17 residues long. The CDR3 DNA is TGCGCCAGCACTCCTTTCCGGACTAGCGGGGTTACAGATACGCAGTATTTT. It encodes CASTPFRTSGVTDTQYF.

The chain uses TRBV28 and TRBJ1-1, with 8 bases fitting TRBD1. From germline, CDR1 is MDHEN and CDR2 SYDVKM. Unmatched junction bases numbered 10, after V lost 3 bases and J lost 4 bases. The CDR3 consists of 16 residues. The CDR3 nucleotides are TGTGCCAGCAGTTTTGGGCAGGGGGCGCAGGGCACTGAAGCTTTCTTT. Its protein product is CASSFGQGAQGTEAFF.

The chain uses TRBV2 and TRBJ2-7, with D maybe TRBD1 (7 bases). The length of the CDR3 is 13 residues. V lost 6 bases and J 7 bases, leaving 16 bases between the germline ends. Germline CDR1 and CDR2: SNHLY and FYNNEI. CDR3 coding DNA: TGTGCCAGCAGGGAGGGGGCGGCTCGAGAGCAGTACTTC. Translated: CASREGAAREQYF.

The chain carries TRBV7-9 and TRBJ2-3, with 8 bases identical to TRBD2. V was pared by 4 bases and J by 1 base, with 10 bases of the junction left unmatched. This CDR3 comprises 17 residues. CDR1 is SEHNR and CDR2 is FQNEAQ in the germline V gene (reference sequence). The CDR3, as DNA: TGTGCCAGCAGCTCGAGAGCGGGAGCGGGGGGCACAGATACGCAGTATTTT. Amino acid sequence: CASSSRAGAGGTDTQYF.

The chain carries TRBV27 and TRBJ1-3; D not certain. V dropped 4 bases and J dropped 0 bases, with 10 bases sitting between them. CDR3 length: 15 amino acids. Germline V CDR1 and CDR2: MNHEY, SMNVEV (reference sequence). The CDR3 coding sequence is TGTGCCAGCAGTTCCTACAGTGACTCTGGAAACACCATATATTTT. Encoded protein: CASSSYSDSGNTIYF.

The V gene is TRBV5-1, the J gene TRBJ2-5; D is undetermined. The better agreement between TRBJ2-7 and the DNA end casts doubt on the J call. CDR3 length equals 12 residues. Germline CDR1 SGHRS, CDR2 YFSETQ. CDR3 loop: CASSYLGYEQYF. In nucleotides, the CDR3 is TGCGCCAGCAGCTATCTGGGCTACGAGCAGTACTTC.

This clone was counted once. The V gene is TRBV2, the J gene TRBJ2-7; TRBD2 is a possible D gene (6 bases). The CDR3 is made up of 14 amino acids. V was clipped by 7 bases and J by 1 base, with 14 bases between them. Germline V CDR1 and CDR2: SNHLY, FYNNEI. The CDR3, as DNA: TGTGCCAGCATGATTGGCGGGGTTTCCTACGAGCAGTACTTC. Translation: CASMIGGVSYEQYF.

This rearrangement joins TRBV5-4 to TRBJ1-3; 9 bases map to TRBD1. V dropped 4 bases and J dropped 4; count of bases not matched to a gene: 6. From germline, CDR1 is SGHNT and CDR2 YYREEE (reference sequence). The CDR3 loop spans 15 amino acids. This chain's CDR3 is CASSLLGTGGNTIYF. The DNA for the CDR3 is TGTGCCAGCAGCCTACTAGGGACAGGGGGAAACACCATATATTTT.

The V call is TRBV6-1, the J call TRBJ1-1, with a tentative D call TRBD1 (6 bases). Germline CDR1 MNHNS, CDR2 SASEGT. This CDR3 spans 14 amino acids. V was trimmed by 6 bases and J by 1 base, leaving 12 bases between them. DNA for the CDR3: TGTGCCAGCAGCCACAGGGAAGGGAACACTGAAGCTTTCTTT. Protein: CASSHREGNTEAFF.

J is TRBJ1-1 and V is TRBV6-1, with D hard to call. Trimming cost V 2 bases and J 1 base, with 8 bases left between them. This CDR3 has 14 amino acids. Germline V CDR1 and CDR2: MNHNS, SASEGT. The CDR3 nucleotides read TGTGCCAGCAGTGAATCGCGAGGGAACACTGAAGCTTTCTTT. Residues: CASSESRGNTEAFF.

The chain employs TRBV28 and TRBJ2-7; 10 bases align to TRBD1. V lost 1 base, J lost 6 bases, and 9 bases stayed unmatched. The CDR3 extends over 16 amino acids. In germline, CDR1 is MDHEN, CDR2 SYDVKM. The CDR3 DNA reads TGTGCCAGCAGTTTATCGGGACAGGGGAGGCTGGGCGAGCAGTACTTC. This translates into CASSLSGQGRLGEQYF. The variable domain in full, completed from reference TRBV28 and TRBJ2-7, reads DVKVTQSSRYLVKRTGEKVFLECVQDMDHENMFWYRQDPGLGLRLIYFSYDVKMKEKGDIPEGYSVSREKKERFSLILESASTNQTSMYLCASSLSGQGRLGEQYFGPGTRLTVT.

This clone is a singleton in its sample. The V call is TRBV27, the J call TRBJ1-2; the match to TRBD1 covers 7 bases. Trimming took 5 bases from V and 4 from J; bases not matched to a gene: 7. The germline V gene encodes CDR1 MNHEY and CDR2 SMNVEV (reference sequence). The length of the CDR3 is 14 residues. DNA for the CDR3: TGTGCCAGCAGTCTAGGGGGCGCGGTCTATGGCTACACCTTC. Its protein product is CASSLGGAVYGYTF.

The V and J genes are TRBV7-9 and TRBJ2-7; 9 bases fit TRBD2. CDR1 is SEHNR, CDR2 FQNEAQ, per germline (reference sequence). The CDR3 runs 15 residues. Trimming removed 1 base from V and 4 bases from J; junction bases left unmatched: 5. The CDR3 DNA reads TGTGCCAGCAGCTTAGTGACTAGCGGCGCTTACGAGCAGTACTTC. This sequence encodes CASSLVTSGAYEQYF. The full variable domain, with the rest looked up from reference TRBV7-9 and TRBJ2-7, is DTGVSQNPRHKITKRGQNVTFRCDPISEHNRLYWYRQTLGQGPEFLTYFQNEAQLEKSRLLSDRFSAERPKGSFSTLEIQRTEQGDSAMYLCASSLVTSGAYEQYFGPGTRLTVT.

V and J are TRBV6-5 and TRBJ2-1, with TRBD1 matching 7 bases. There are 13 residues in the CDR3. Trimming cost V 6 bases and J 7 bases; bases outside gene matches: 6. Germline V gives CDR1 MNHEY, CDR2 SVGAGI. The CDR3 protein is CASRSQGWNEQFF. The DNA for the CDR3 is TGTGCCAGCAGGTCACAGGGGTGGAATGAGCAGTTCTTC.

The chain employs TRBV6-4 and TRBJ1-5, with D hard to call. V lost 4 bases and J lost 11, with 18 bases in between. Germline loops: CDR1 MRHNA, CDR2 SNTAGT. The CDR3 has 14 residues. The CDR3 sequence is CASSATPMSAAQHF. The CDR3 DNA sequence: TGTGCCAGCAGTGCTACCCCTATGAGCGCGGCCCAGCATTTT.

The chain joins TRBV30 to TRBJ1-1; D gene ambiguous. The CDR3 is 12 amino acids. From germline, CDR1 is GTSNPN and CDR2 SVGIG (reference sequence). The CDR3 DNA sequence: TGTGCGCGAGGAAGAGTGGAGACTGAAGCTTTCTTT. This translates into CARGRVETEAFF.

The J gene is TRBJ1-2, the V gene TRBV4-1, with D maybe TRBD1 (5 bases). The CDR3 is made up of 15 amino acids. Deletions cut 4 bases from V and 2 bases from J, with 14 bases between. Germline V CDR1 and CDR2: MGHRA, YSYEKL. The CDR3 region has the DNA TGCGCCAGCAGCCCTGTCGGCGGGGCCAACTATGGCTACACCTTC. Translated, it gives CASSPVGGANYGYTF.

The chain carries TRBV6-6 and TRBJ1-1; D call uncertain. V lost 2 bases and J lost 1, with 5 bases in between. The germline gives CDR1 MNHNY, CDR2 SVGAGI (reference sequence). The CDR3 extends over 13 amino acids. Here the CDR3 DNA reads TGTGCCAGCAGTTACGAGGGGAACACTGAAGCTTTCTTT. Residues: CASSYEGNTEAFF.

V is TRBV18 and J is TRBJ1-1, with D perhaps TRBD1 (5 bases). Trimming left V 3 bases short and J 3 bases short, with 8 bases between. There are 13 residues in the CDR3. The germline CDR1 and CDR2 sequences are KGHSH and LQKENI. The CDR3 is CASSPSGYTEAFF. The CDR3 nucleotides read TGTGCCAGCTCACCTTCAGGGTACACTGAAGCTTTCTTT.

This rearrangement joins TRBV19 to TRBJ1-1, with D maybe TRBD1 (5 bases). CDR1 LNHDA and CDR2 SQIVND come from the germline V gene (reference sequence). V lost 5 bases and J lost 1, with 14 bases in between. This CDR3 spans 15 amino acids. In DNA form, the CDR3 reads TGTGCCAGTAGTCTGGTTGGGGGGAGGAACACTGAAGCTTTCTTT. Its translation: CASSLVGGRNTEAFF.

This clone was recorded a few times. The rearrangement uses TRBV4-2 and TRBJ2-7; TRBD2 matches at 14 bases. CDR1 LGHNA and CDR2 YNFKEQ come from the germline V gene. The length of the CDR3 is 15 residues. Germline trimming cut 6 bases from V and 6 bases from J; bases unmatched to any gene: 7. CDR3: CASSLTGLAGVEQYF. CDR3 in DNA: TGTGCCAGCAGTTTGACGGGACTAGCGGGGGTCGAGCAGTACTTC.

This rearrangement joins TRBV2 to TRBJ1-1; 10 bases are shared with TRBD1. CDR3 size: 16 residues. CDR1 is SNHLY, CDR2 FYNNEI, per germline. V gave up 7 bases and J gave up 3 bases; unmatched junction bases: 11. This CDR3 reads CASNPTGGEWDTEAFF. The CDR3, as DNA: TGTGCCAGCAATCCGACAGGGGGCGAGTGGGACACTGAAGCTTTCTTT.

This chain connects TRBV5-1 to TRBJ1-2, with TRBD1 identical over 11 bases. The CDR3 is made up of 14 amino acids. The germline V gene encodes CDR1 SGHRS and CDR2 YFSETQ. V lost 4 bases, J lost 8 bases, and 7 bases stayed unmatched. The CDR3, as DNA: TGCGCCAGCAGCGGGGGACAGGGGGAAGGGGGCTACACCTTC. Amino acids: CASSGGQGEGGYTF. The entire variable domain, with the rest obtained from reference TRBV5-1 and TRBJ1-2, is as follows: KAGVTQTPRYLIKTRGQQVTLSCSPISGHRSVSWYQQTPGQGLQFLFEYFSETQRNKGNFPGRFSGRQFSNSRSEMNVSTLELGDSALYLCASSGGQGEGGYTFGSGTRLTVV.

The rearrangement links TRBV27 to TRBJ2-1; TRBD2 aligns across 7 bases. The germline V gene encodes CDR1 MNHEY and CDR2 SMNVEV (reference sequence). CDR3 length: 15 residues. J gave up 6 bases and V 3 bases, and 8 bases lay outside the gene matches. Here the CDR3 DNA reads TGTGCCAGCAGTTTTGGCGGGAGAGCACCCAATGAGCAGTTCTTC. It translates to CASSFGGRAPNEQFF.

This clone was seen a few times. The chain couples TRBV2 to TRBJ1-2; 9 nucleotides match TRBD1. The V gene end was trimmed by 4 bases and the J gene end by 8 bases; junction bases not matched to a gene: 5. In germline, CDR1 is SNHLY, CDR2 FYNNEI. The CDR3 consists of 13 residues. This CDR3 reads CASSVQGAVGYTF. The CDR3 coding sequence is TGTGCCAGCAGTGTACAGGGGGCTGTCGGCTACACCTTC.

This chain connects TRBV28 to TRBJ1-5; D is perhaps TRBD1 (6 bases). With 7 bases removed from V and 11 bases from J, the gap between germline ends came to 15 bases. This CDR3 spans 12 amino acids. Germline lookup yields CDR1 MDHEN and CDR2 SYDVKM. This CDR3 reads CASTVGGAAQHF. CDR3 coding DNA: TGTGCCAGCACGGTGGGGGGGGCAGCCCAGCATTTT.

V and J are TRBV5-4 and TRBJ1-2; 7 nucleotides line up with TRBD1. CDR3 size: 13 residues. Germline CDR1 reads SGHNT; CDR2 reads YYREEE (reference sequence). The junction had 1 base not matched to a gene; V was cut back by 2 bases and J by 3 bases. CDR3 residues: CASSFGTDYGYTF. As DNA, the CDR3 is TGTGCCAGCAGCTTTGGGACAGACTATGGCTACACCTTC.

The V call is TRBV18, the J call TRBJ1-3, with D unclear. V lost 6 bases, J lost 0 bases, and 15 bases lay in between. Germline CDR1 KGHSH, CDR2 LQKENI. The CDR3 has 16 residues. CDR3 in DNA: TGTGCCAGCTCCAGCCGGGGAGATCTCTCTGGAAACACCATATATTTT. This codes for CASSSRGDLSGNTIYF.